Shown below are 23 T cell receptor beta chains from a single sample sequenced in a study of blood T cell repertoires in COVID-19. Sequenced by immunoSEQ multiplex PCR; TCRdb stores in-frame clones only, minus some. Among roughly 180,000 clones, around 83% were seen once, and the ten largest hold around 5%. Source material: peripheral blood. The receptors derive from a woman aged 50 to 60 with COVID-19, enrolled during active disease.

CDR3 protein: CASSLEGGQGAGGYTF. The CDR3 bases are TGTGCCAGCAGCCTAGAAGGAGGACAGGGGGCTGGCGGCTACACCTTC. The rearrangement uses TRBV5-6 and TRBJ1-2; TRBD1 matches 11 bases. This CDR3 has 16 residues. The junction had 13 bases not matched to a gene; V was cut back by 4 bases and J by 8 bases. Per germline, CDR1 SGHDT and CDR2 YYEEEE.

The chain combines TRBV2 with TRBJ1-2; no clear D. Germline CDR1 is SNHLY and CDR2 is FYNNEI. Trimming removed 4 bases from V and 3 bases from J, with 9 bases in between. CDR3 length equals 13 residues. CDR3 nucleotides: TGTGCCAGCAGTGTGCAGAAGTACTATGGCTACACCTTC. It translates to CASSVQKYYGYTF. Looking up the rest from reference TRBV2 and TRBJ1-2 gives the full variable domain: EPEVTQTPSHQVTQMGQEVILRCVPISNHLYFYWYRQILGQKVEFLVSFYNNEISEKSEIFDDQFSVERPDGSNFTLKIRSTKLEDSAMYFCASSVQKYYGYTFGSGTRLTVV.

The V and J genes are TRBV25-1 and TRBJ1-6; 9 bases align to TRBD1. CDR1 is MGHDK, CDR2 SYGVNS, per germline. The CDR3 contains 16 residues. The J segment lost 8 bases and the V segment lost 5 bases, leaving 10 bases of the junction unmatched. DNA for the CDR3: TGTGCCAGCAGTCAAACCGGGACAGGGAAGCATTCACCCCTCCACTTT. This codes for CASSQTGTGKHSPLHF.

V usage is TRBV30 and J usage is TRBJ1-2, with D perhaps TRBD1 (5 bases). The germline gives CDR1 GTSNPN, CDR2 SVGIG (reference sequence). The CDR3 spans 15 residues. V lost 0 bases and J lost 4, with 15 bases in between. The CDR3, as DNA: TGTGCCTGGAGTGTACGGGCAGGGTGGGTCTATGGCTACACCTTC. Protein product: CAWSVRAGWVYGYTF.

This sequence joins TRBV7-2 and TRBJ1-2; 7 nucleotides align to TRBD1. V lost 3 bases, J lost 4 bases, and 5 bases stayed unmatched. Germline values: CDR1 SGHTA, CDR2 FQGNSA. The CDR3 consists of 14 residues. The CDR3 loop is CASSFPGQFYGYTF. CDR3 in DNA: TGTGCCAGCAGCTTCCCGGGACAGTTCTATGGCTACACCTTC.

V and J are TRBV9 and TRBJ2-1, with 8 bases lining up with TRBD2. The trim removed 6 bases at V and 6 bases at J, leaving 8 bases unmatched. This CDR3 is 14 amino acids long. The germline gives CDR1 SGDLS, CDR2 YYNGEE. The CDR3 nucleotides read TGTGCCAGCACCATCGGACTAGCTTCCAATGAGCAGTTCTTC. Its protein is CASTIGLASNEQFF.

The genes are TRBV5-1 and TRBJ1-4; TRBD1 agrees at 7 bases. CDR3 length equals 16 residues. From germline, CDR1 is SGHRS and CDR2 YFSETQ. V was clipped by 4 bases and J by 2 bases; unmatched bases: 8. The CDR3 loop reads CASSSQGVETNEKLFF. In DNA, the CDR3 is TGCGCCAGCAGCAGTCAGGGGGTAGAGACTAATGAAAAACTGTTTTTT.

V is TRBV12-5 and J is TRBJ2-7; 7 bases are shared with TRBD1. V lost 7 bases and J lost 2; bases outside the gene matches: 5. The germline CDR1 and CDR2 sequences are LGHNT and FRNRAP. The CDR3 extends over 13 amino acids. The DNA for the CDR3 is TGTGCTAGTGCCGGGACAGCTACCTACGAGCAGTACTTC. It specifies CASAGTATYEQYF. The full variable domain, with the rest looked up from reference TRBV12-5 and TRBJ2-7, is DARVTQTPRHKVTEMGQEVTMRCQPILGHNTVFWYRQTMMQGLELLAYFRNRAPLDDSGMPKDRFSAEMPDATLATLKIQPSEPRDSAVYFCASAGTATYEQYFGPGTRLTVT.

This clone was seen once. The chain is built from TRBV3-1 (or the pseudogene TRBV3-2) and TRBJ2-3; 8 bases align to TRBD2. Germline V gene lookup returns CDR1 LGHDT and CDR2 YNNKEL (reference sequence). V dropped 2 bases and J dropped 3; count of bases not matched to a gene: 4. CDR3 length: 15 residues. Here the CDR3 reads CASSQRSGVTDTQYF. The CDR3 DNA reads as TGTGCCAGCAGCCAACGTAGCGGGGTTACAGATACGCAGTATTTT.

V is TRBV15 and J is TRBJ2-1, with TRBD2 matching 11 bases. The CDR3 has 18 amino acids. The germline gives CDR1 LNHNV, CDR2 YYDKDF (reference sequence). V gave up 0 bases and J gave up 7 bases; unmatched junction bases: 11. CDR3 bases: TGTGCCACCAGCAGAGATGGTGGTAGCGGGGGGGCCTTAAATGAGCAGTTCTTC. Its protein is CATSRDGGSGGALNEQFF.

This sequence joins TRBV9 and TRBJ2-7; perhaps TRBD1 as D (6 bases). The CDR3 loop spans 15 amino acids. Germline V lookup: CDR1 SGDLS, CDR2 YYNGEE. Trimming stripped 4 bases from V and 1 base from J, with 15 bases between. The CDR3 DNA follows: TGTGCCAGCAGCCCCCGGGACACTAAGTCCTACGAGCAGTACTTC. Its translation: CASSPRDTKSYEQYF.

The chain uses TRBV3-1 (or the pseudogene TRBV3-2) and TRBJ2-5, with D tentatively TRBD2 (6 bases). In germline, CDR1 is LGHDT, CDR2 YNNKEL (reference sequence). V was cut by 4 bases and J by 7 bases, with 19 bases left in between. The length of the CDR3 is 15 residues. CDR3 sequence reads: CASSLRGREEATQYF. The CDR3 nucleotides are TGTGCCAGCAGCCTCCGCGGCAGGGAGGAGGCGACCCAGTACTTC.

The chain uses TRBV10-3 and TRBJ2-7, with 13 positions matching TRBD2. The junction had 2 bases not matched to a gene; V was cut back by 4 bases and J by 5 bases. Germline-derived CDR1 and CDR2 are ENHRY and SYGVKD. The CDR3 has 14 amino acids. The CDR3 protein is CAISAGTSGDEQYF. CDR3 coding DNA: TGTGCCATCAGTGCCGGGACTAGCGGGGACGAGCAGTACTTC.

This chain joins TRBV4-3 and TRBJ1-6; TRBD1 matches at 9 bases. Looked up from germline, CDR1 is LGHNA and CDR2 is YSLEER. The V gene end was trimmed by 2 bases and the J gene end by 10 bases; junction bases not matched to a gene: 6. The CDR3 is 15 amino acids. The CDR3 DNA reads as TGCGCCAGCAGCCAATCACAGGGGGCCCAATCACCCCTCCACTTT. It translates to CASSQSQGAQSPLHF.

This chain joins TRBV4-1 and TRBJ2-7, with 8 positions matching TRBD1. Germline trimming cut 6 bases from V and 0 bases from J; bases unmatched to any gene: 4. This CDR3 is 14 amino acids long. Looked up from germline, CDR1 is MGHRA and CDR2 is YSYEKL. This CDR3 is CASRQTGGSYEQYF. The CDR3 DNA reads as TGCGCCAGCAGACAAACAGGGGGCTCCTACGAGCAGTACTTC.

The rearrangement uses TRBV3-1 (or the pseudogene TRBV3-2) and TRBJ2-3, with a tentative D call TRBD2 (5 bases). This CDR3 region has 17 residues. CDR1 and CDR2 from the germline V gene are LGHDT and YNNKEL (reference sequence). Trimming pared 0 bases from V and 2 bases from J, leaving 15 bases between. The CDR3: CASSQELFSDFTDTQYF. The CDR3 DNA reads as TGTGCCAGCAGCCAAGAGTTGTTTAGCGATTTCACAGATACGCAGTATTTT.

V usage is TRBV18 and J usage is TRBJ2-1; 10 nucleotides line up with TRBD1. J was trimmed by 7 bases and V by 6 bases; bases with no gene match: 12. Germline V CDR1 and CDR2: KGHSH, LQKENI. This CDR3 comprises 16 residues. The CDR3 here is CASSPQTGTGVNEQFF. In nucleotides, the CDR3 is TGTGCCAGCTCTCCTCAAACCGGGACAGGGGTAAATGAGCAGTTCTTC.

V and J are TRBV19 and TRBJ2-5; 9 bases are shared with TRBD2. This CDR3 has 16 amino acids. CDR1 LNHDA and CDR2 SQIVND come from the germline V gene (reference sequence). V lost 4 bases to trimming and J lost 3 bases; unmatched junction nucleotides: 9. The CDR3 is CASSTPGLATEETQYF. For the CDR3, the DNA is TGTGCCAGTAGTACGCCGGGACTAGCTACCGAAGAGACCCAGTACTTC.

This clone was found once. This sequence joins TRBV6-2 or TRBV6-3 and TRBJ1-3; D uncertain. Per the germline V gene, CDR1 is MNHEY and CDR2 is SVGEGT. The CDR3 length is 12 residues. Trimming removed 5 bases from V and 1 base from J, with 3 bases in between. The DNA of the CDR3 is TGTGCCAGCAGTCTATCTGGAAACACCATATATTTT. Its protein is CASSLSGNTIYF.

This chain connects TRBV4-1 to TRBJ2-1, with 8 bases lining up with TRBD1. CDR1 MGHRA and CDR2 YSYEKL come from the germline V gene. CDR3 length equals 15 residues. J gave up 2 bases and V 8 bases, and 8 bases lay outside the gene matches. The DNA of the CDR3 is TGCGCCAGCCGGGGACAGGACTTTACCTACAATGAGCAGTTCTTC. This encodes CASRGQDFTYNEQFF.

This sequence joins TRBV6-2 or TRBV6-3 and TRBJ2-3; D unclear. Looked up from germline, CDR1 is MNHEY and CDR2 is SVGEGT. This CDR3 has 12 residues. Trimming removed 4 bases at V and 0 bases at J, with 2 bases between. This CDR3 reads CASSSSTDTQYF. The CDR3 DNA reads TGTGCCAGCAGTTCTAGCACAGATACGCAGTATTTT.

The sample holds a few counts of this clone. V is TRBV19 and J is TRBJ1-5; D remains ambiguous. The CDR3 runs 14 residues. The ends were cut back, 11 bases at V and 6 bases at J, with 20 bases in the middle. Germline CDR1 is LNHDA and CDR2 is SQIVND (reference sequence). The CDR3 protein is CASSLGEVGQPQHF. As DNA, the CDR3 is TGTGCCTCCTCCCTCGGGGAGGTGGGTCAGCCCCAGCATTTT.

The chain uses TRBV3-1 (or the pseudogene TRBV3-2) and TRBJ1-2, with 7 nucleotides matching TRBD1. The CDR3 consists of 15 residues. Germline-derived CDR1 and CDR2 are LGHDT and YNNKEL (reference sequence). Trimming removed 1 base from V and 3 bases from J; junction bases left unmatched: 5. The CDR3 loop is CASSQADRSDYGYTF. As DNA, the CDR3 is TGTGCCAGCAGCCAAGCGGACAGGTCGGACTATGGCTACACCTTC.